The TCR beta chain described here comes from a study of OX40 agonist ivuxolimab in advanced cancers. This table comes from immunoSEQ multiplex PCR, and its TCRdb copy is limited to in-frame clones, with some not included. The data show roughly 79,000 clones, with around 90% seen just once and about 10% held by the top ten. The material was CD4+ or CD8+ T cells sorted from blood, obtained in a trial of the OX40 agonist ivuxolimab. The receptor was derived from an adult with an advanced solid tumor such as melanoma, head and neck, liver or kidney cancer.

The CDR3 DNA reads as TGTGCCAGCAGCTTAGGTGGCCAGGACTACAATGAGCAGTTCTTC. Translation: CASSLGGQDYNEQFF. This sequence joins TRBV7-2 and TRBJ2-1; no clear D gene. The V gene lost 1 base and the J gene lost 3 bases, with 10 bases spanning the gap. Germline values: CDR1 SGHTA, CDR2 FQGNSA. CDR3 length equals 15 residues.